The clone carrying this T cell receptor (beta chain) was seen repeatedly, ten times or more. Its target is not known. Quantitative 5'-RACE with molecular barcodes was used to make the TCR beta libraries. TCRdb reanalysed the 5' RACE reads using MiXCR and keeps one entry per CDR3 protein. The sample shows about 240,000 distinct CDR3 sequences, around 8% of them seen only once. This entry comes from a study of CD8 T cells in ankylosing spondylitis. Study outcomes and limitations: The study looked at matched synovial fluid samples from ankylosing spondylitis patients. Disease-linked clones were reported to be significantly enriched there. What appeared characteristic of ankylosing spondylitis blood was a TCR beta motif of eight highly homologous variants.

Germline V CDR1 and CDR2: SGHRS, YFSETQ. J lost 6 bases, V lost 0 bases, and 7 bases had no gene match. The CDR3 sequence is 16 residues long. The origin of this receptor is a female donor with ankylosing spondylitis or in good health (not recorded which). Sample: blood, either unsorted or a sorted T cell fraction (not recorded which). V and J are TRBV5-1 and TRBJ2-2; 8 bases fit TRBD1. The CDR3 sequence: CASSLVGQGLPGELFF. In nucleotides, the CDR3 is TGCGCCAGCAGCTTGGTTGGACAGGGTTTACCCGGGGAGCTGTTTTTT.